This T cell receptor beta chain was captured by sequencing in a study of T cell responses to AZD1222 COVID-19 vaccine. The CDR3 is 14 amino acids. V shed 4 bases and J 3 bases; nucleotides not matched to a gene: 3. From germline, CDR1 is LGHDT and CDR2 YNNKEL (reference sequence). Some clones are missing from TCRdb's copy, which holds only in-frame ones; the method was immunoSEQ multiplex PCR. This sample has fewer than 120,000 clones, with roughly 89% found just once. Sequenced material: peripheral blood, taken 28 days after the second AZD1222 dose. The chain carries TRBV3-1 (or the pseudogene TRBV3-2) and TRBJ2-3; 8 nucleotides agree with TRBD1. This TCR derives from an adult who received the AZD1222 COVID-19 vaccine. In DNA form, the CDR3 reads TGTGCCAGCAGCCCGCGGACAGGGACAGATACGCAGTATTTT. Translating it yields CASSPRTGTDTQYF.